Below are 14 T cell receptor beta chains sequenced from a single sample in a study of T cells after yellow fever vaccination. Using its own MiXCR run on the 5' RACE reads, TCRdb lists one record per CDR3 protein. This table holds 300,000 to 350,000 distinct CDR3 sequences, roughly 8.3% found once. Specimen: PBMCs, collected about 41 days after the first yellow fever vaccination. The receptors were gathered from a man aged 18 to 29 who received the YFV17D yellow fever vaccine.

The CDR3 nucleotides are TGCGCCAGCAGCTTGGGGTCACAGGCCGAGGGAGAGACCCAGTACTTC. Amino acid sequence: CASSLGSQAEGETQYF. This chain uses TRBV5-1 with TRBJ2-5; D possibly matches TRBD1 or TRBD2 (5 bases each). This CDR3 comprises 16 residues. The germline V and J ends were trimmed by 0 bases and 4 bases, with 16 bases remaining between them. Germline loops: CDR1 SGHRS, CDR2 YFSETQ.

This rearrangement joins TRBV20-1 to TRBJ2-7; D may be TRBD1 (5 bases). This CDR3 has 15 residues. The germline V gene has CDR1 DFQATT and CDR2 SNEGSKA (reference sequence). With 5 bases removed from V and 0 bases from J, the gap between germline ends came to 17 bases. In nucleotides, the CDR3 is TGCAGTGCTTATCCAGGGAAGATCTTCTCCTACGAGCAGTACGTC. Protein sequence: CSAYPGKIFSYEQYV.

V and J are TRBV29-1 and TRBJ1-5; D remains ambiguous. Between the trimmed V and J ends, which lost 2 bases and 8 bases, there was a span of 13 bases. This CDR3 is built from 13 residues. Germline lookup yields CDR1 SQVTM and CDR2 ANQGSEA. The CDR3 region has the DNA TGCAGCGTTGAAATAACTCCGCTGAAGCCCCAGCATTTT. This gives the protein CSVEITPLKPQHF.

Many counts were recorded for this clonotype. The junction differs from germline at one of its ends, possibly a read error. The CDR3 is CASSQGGNTEAFF. The CDR3 DNA follows: TGCGCCAGCAGCCAAGGGGGGAACACTGAAGCTTTCTTT. This chain joins TRBV4-2 and TRBJ1-1, with TRBD1 as a possible D gene (6 bases). This CDR3 region has 13 residues. Germline V gene data show CDR1 as LGHNA and CDR2 as YNFKEQ.

V gene TRBV7-9 combines with J gene TRBJ1-2; D is ambiguous. The CDR3 runs to 11 residues. The ends were cut back, 2 bases at V and 6 bases at J, with 4 bases in the middle. Germline loops: CDR1 SEHNR, CDR2 FQNEAQ (reference sequence). The CDR3 spells CASSLKHGYTF. The CDR3 nucleotides are TGTGCCAGCAGCTTAAAACATGGCTACACCTTC.

This clonotype was detected only a few times. The chain couples TRBV12-3 or TRBV12-4 to TRBJ2-1; D may be TRBD1 or TRBD2 (6 bases each). Trimming shortened V by 5 bases and J by 9 bases, and 17 bases separated the two germline ends. This CDR3 is built from 14 residues. CDR3 in amino acids: CASSKNRGRGEQFF. CDR3 coding DNA: TGTGCCAGCAGTAAAAACCGGGGGCGAGGTGAGCAGTTCTTC.

In this sample, this clonotype turned up a few times. The chain carries TRBV6-1 and TRBJ1-2; possibly TRBD1 for D (5 bases). This CDR3 contains 14 residues. V was cut by 6 bases and J by 8 bases, with 19 bases left in between. The germline CDR1 and CDR2 sequences are MNHNS and SASEGT. CDR3 in DNA: TGTGCCAGCAGAAAAAGGGTTCCGGGGGACGGCTACACCTTC. Translated, it gives CASRKRVPGDGYTF.

The V and J genes are TRBV25-1 and TRBJ1-2; TRBD1 matches 8 bases. CDR3 length: 15 amino acids. The germline V gene encodes CDR1 MGHDK and CDR2 SYGVNS. The V segment lost 6 bases and the J segment 8 bases; nucleotides outside the gene matches: 14. CDR3 in DNA: TGTGCCAGCAGCAATACCAGGGGGCCCGCTGGCGGCTACACCTTC. It translates to CASSNTRGPAGGYTF.

This clonotype was found many times. The chain joins TRBV6-5 to TRBJ2-5, with 11 nucleotides matching TRBD2. The CDR3 has 18 amino acids. Germline values: CDR1 MNHEY, CDR2 SVGAGI. Trimming removed 0 bases from V and 2 bases from J; junction bases left unmatched: 8. For the CDR3, the DNA is TGTGCCAGCAGTTACTCGTCTAGCGGGGGGCTCTCTCAAGAGACCCAGTACTTC. Translating gives CASSYSSSGGLSQETQYF.

This chain connects TRBV9 to TRBJ1-6; D is possibly TRBD1 (5 bases). With 0 bases removed from V and 7 bases from J, the gap between germline ends came to 8 bases. The CDR3 has 14 residues. Germline V gene sequence: CDR1 SGDLS, CDR2 YYNGEE. The CDR3 bases are TGTGCCAGCAGCGTAGGGACACCCAATTCACCCCTCCACTTT. Residues: CASSVGTPNSPLHF.

The chain joins TRBV20-1 to TRBJ2-5, with 8 bases identical to TRBD2. Germline CDR1 and CDR2: DFQATT and SNEGSKA (reference sequence). The CDR3 totals 12 residues. V trimming: 3 bases; J trimming: 5 bases; junction bases outside the gene matches: 2. CDR3 sequence (DNA): TGCAGTGCTAGCGGGGGGGGTGAGACCCAGTACTTC. Translation gives CSASGGGETQYF.

A few counts support this clonotype. The rearrangement links TRBV28 to TRBJ1-2; D is ambiguous. The CDR3 spans 13 residues. V was clipped by 8 bases and J by 7 bases, with 17 bases between them. Germline-derived CDR1 and CDR2 are MDHEN and SYDVKM. The CDR3 bases are TGTGCCAGCGCCGCAAGGCCCGAGGGTGGCTACACCTTC. Protein sequence: CASAARPEGGYTF.

This clonotype was recorded a few times. The CDR3 DNA sequence: TGTGCCAGCAGCGCCGGGACAGTCTACGAGCAGTACGTC. Its protein product is CASSAGTVYEQYV. The chain is built from TRBV7-9 and TRBJ2-7, with TRBD1 matching 7 bases. The junction had 4 bases not matched to a gene; V was cut back by 5 bases and J by 3 bases. CDR1 is SEHNR, CDR2 FQNEAQ, per germline (reference sequence). The CDR3 has 13 residues.

This clonotype was recorded many times. The chain combines TRBV7-6 with TRBJ2-6; weak D call: TRBD2 (6 bases). Germline CDR1 reads SGHVS; CDR2 reads FNYEAQ. Trimming took off 3 bases at V and 1 base at J, with 10 bases between the two ends. The CDR3 length is 16 residues. CDR3 DNA: TGTGCCAGCAGCTTGGAGGGTGTATCTGGGGCCAACGTCCTGACTTTC. Amino acid sequence: CASSLEGVSGANVLTF. The whole variable domain, filled in from reference TRBV7-6 and TRBJ2-6, reads GAGVSQSPRYKVTKRGQDVALRCDPISGHVSLYWYRQALGQGPEFLTYFNYEAQQDKSGLPNDRFSAERPEGSISTLTIQRTEQRDSAMYRCASSLEGVSGANVLTFGAGSRLTVL.